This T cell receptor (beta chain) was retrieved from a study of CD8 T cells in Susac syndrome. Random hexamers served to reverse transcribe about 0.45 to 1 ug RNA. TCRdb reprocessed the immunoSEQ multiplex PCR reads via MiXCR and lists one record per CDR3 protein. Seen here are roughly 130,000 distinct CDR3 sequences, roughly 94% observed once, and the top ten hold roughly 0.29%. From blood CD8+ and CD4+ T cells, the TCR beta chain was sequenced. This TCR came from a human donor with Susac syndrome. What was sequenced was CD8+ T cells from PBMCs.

The CDR3 spells CASSQVGRLAGEDEQFF. Here the CDR3 DNA reads TGTGCCAGCAGCCAAGTAGGAAGACTAGCGGGGGAGGATGAGCAGTTCTTC. This chain connects TRBV3-1 to TRBJ2-1; 12 nucleotides align to TRBD2. This CDR3 is built from 17 residues. Germline V gives CDR1 LGHDT, CDR2 YNNKEL (reference sequence). After removal of 1 base from V and 8 bases from J, the junction contained 9 bases not matched to a gene.